The next 31 T cell receptor beta chains were all read from a single sample in a study of CD8 T cell repertoires and HIV-1 epitope variants. The data were produced by immunoSEQ multiplex PCR, yet TCRdb's version contains in-frame clones alone and is incomplete. The data contain a few thousand clones, 64% of them singletons. These TCRs' antigens remain unknown. Sequences were obtained from cultured CD8+ T cells derived from PBMCs. The receptors shown here come from a male donor with HIV.

This clone has only one observation. The gene calls are TRBV28 and TRBJ2-2; 8 nucleotides agree with TRBD1. This CDR3 contains 15 residues. With 8 bases clipped from V and 3 bases from J, the junction kept 8 bases outside the gene matches. Germline CDR1 and CDR2: MDHEN and SYDVKM. In DNA, the CDR3 is TGTGCCAGCGACAGGGGAGAAGGGGACACCGGGGAGCTGTTTTTT. Amino acids: CASDRGEGDTGELFF.

This clone was observed a single time. The V gene is TRBV4-3, the J gene TRBJ2-2; D gene uncertain. V was shortened by 0 bases and J by 3 bases, with 14 bases between the two germline ends. CDR1 is LGHNA and CDR2 is YSLEER in the germline V gene. This CDR3 spans 17 amino acids. CDR3 region: CASSQEWMSAYTGELFF. CDR3 DNA: TGCGCCAGCAGCCAAGAGTGGATGTCGGCGTACACCGGGGAGCTGTTTTTT.

The V gene is TRBV2, the J gene TRBJ1-1; D is undetermined. CDR1 is SNHLY and CDR2 is FYNNEI in the germline V gene. V lost 2 bases, J lost 5 bases, and 9 bases lay in between. The CDR3 length is 13 residues. The CDR3 DNA sequence: TGTGCCAGCAGTGAACTCCCGGGGACTGAAGCTTTCTTT. Protein product: CASSELPGTEAFF.

This clone was detected only a few times. This sequence joins TRBV9 and TRBJ1-1; TRBD1 might be the D (5 bases). This CDR3 region has 15 residues. Germline loops: CDR1 SGDLS, CDR2 YYNGEE. V was pared by 4 bases and J by 1 base, with 14 bases between. CDR3 amino acids: CASSSRGGGNTEAFF. For the CDR3, the DNA is TGTGCCAGCAGCTCCCGTGGGGGAGGGAACACTGAAGCTTTCTTT.

This clone was seen a handful of times. The chain carries TRBV6-6 and TRBJ2-7; D perhaps matches TRBD1 (6 bases). Deletions cut 5 bases from V and 3 bases from J, with 8 bases between. Germline V gene sequence: CDR1 MNHNY, CDR2 SVGAGI (reference sequence). This CDR3 spans 12 amino acids. CDR3 sequence reads: CASSPGDYEQYF. CDR3 sequence (DNA): TGTGCCAGCAGTCCAGGGGACTACGAGCAGTACTTC.

This clone was seen a few times. The chain employs TRBV10-3 and TRBJ1-1; 7 bases agree with TRBD1. This CDR3 contains 16 residues. V was pared by 4 bases and J by 7 bases, with 15 bases of the junction left unmatched. From germline, CDR1 is ENHRY and CDR2 SYGVKD. The CDR3 sequence is CAISAGDAGTADEAFF. The CDR3 bases are TGTGCCATCAGTGCCGGAGACGCGGGGACAGCTGATGAAGCTTTCTTT.

This clone has only a few counts. The V and J genes are TRBV7-4 and TRBJ2-7; 7 bases line up with TRBD1. The CDR3 runs 14 residues. The germline V gene has CDR1 SGHVT and CDR2 SQSDAQ. J lost 7 bases, V lost 3 bases, and 9 bases had no gene match. This chain's CDR3 is CASSLGQYLREQYF. In DNA, the CDR3 is TGTGCCAGCAGCTTGGGACAGTACCTTCGTGAGCAGTACTTC.

Only a few counts were recorded for this clone. The rearrangement links TRBV4-3 to TRBJ1-2; TRBD1 might be the D (5 bases). The length of the CDR3 is 15 residues. V was clipped by 4 bases and J by 9 bases, with 21 bases between them. The germline gives CDR1 LGHNA, CDR2 YSLEER. The CDR3 sequence: CASSRLPAQGLSYTF. The CDR3 DNA reads TGCGCCAGCAGCCGACTACCGGCCCAGGGACTAAGCTACACCTTC.

Only one count was recorded for this clone. This chain uses TRBV23-1 with TRBJ2-5; 10 bases match TRBD1. TRBV23-1 is recorded as an ORF, its role being uncertain. J gave up 2 bases and V 0 bases, and 3 bases lay outside the gene matches. This CDR3 contains 16 residues. CDR3 DNA sequence: TGCGCCAGCAGTCAATCGGGACAGGGGATGCAAGAGACCCAGTACTTC. Translation: CASSQSGQGMQETQYF.

J is TRBJ2-5 and V is TRBV6-5; D might be TRBD2 (6 bases). Germline CDR1 and CDR2: MNHEY and SVGAGI. The CDR3 runs 14 residues. Trimming pared 2 bases from V and 4 bases from J, leaving 11 bases between. CDR3 in amino acids: CASSYNRGTETQYF. For the CDR3, the DNA is TGTGCCAGCAGTTACAATCGGGGGACAGAGACCCAGTACTTC.

J is TRBJ1-2 and V is TRBV7-6; TRBD1 might be the D (5 bases). The CDR3 runs 13 residues. Germline loops: CDR1 SGHVS, CDR2 FNYEAQ. V was pared by 2 bases and J by 6 bases, with 10 bases between. CDR3 sequence reads: CASSLLGGDGYTF. The CDR3 DNA reads TGTGCCAGCAGCTTATTGGGGGGTGATGGCTACACCTTC.

The chain is built from TRBV4-3 and TRBJ2-7; D ambiguous. The ends were cut back, 0 bases at V and 0 bases at J, with 3 bases in the middle. The CDR3 is made up of 13 amino acids. Germline V gives CDR1 LGHNA, CDR2 YSLEER. The CDR3 here is CASSQDLSYEQYF. The CDR3 DNA sequence: TGCGCCAGCAGCCAAGACCTCTCCTACGAGCAGTACTTC.

CDR3 protein: CASSDTRGQGAHLLSYNEQFF. Here the CDR3 DNA reads TGTGCCAGCAGTGATACCCGAGGACAGGGGGCCCACCTTCTCTCCTACAATGAGCAGTTCTTC. This sequence joins TRBV2 and TRBJ2-1, with 11 bases that match TRBD1. J gave up 0 bases and V 3 bases, and 16 bases lay outside the gene matches. Germline V CDR1 and CDR2: SNHLY, FYNNEI. The CDR3 loop spans 21 amino acids. The variable domain in full, completed from reference TRBV2 and TRBJ2-1, reads EPEVTQTPSHQVTQMGQEVILRCVPISNHLYFYWYRQILGQKVEFLVSFYNNEISEKSEIFDDQFSVERPDGSNFTLKIRSTKLEDSAMYFCASSDTRGQGAHLLSYNEQFFGPGTRLTVL.

V usage is TRBV9 and J usage is TRBJ2-7; D might be TRBD2 (5 bases). Trimming stripped 0 bases from V and 6 bases from J, with 10 bases between. The CDR3 is made up of 13 amino acids. The germline gives CDR1 SGDLS, CDR2 YYNGEE. CDR3 bases: TGTGCCAGCAGCGTAGATTCTAGCCGCGAGCAGTACTTC. Amino acids: CASSVDSSREQYF.

In its sample, this clone was seen a few times. The rearrangement uses TRBV11-2 and TRBJ2-3, with TRBD2 matching 10 bases. V was clipped by 6 bases and J by 5 bases; unmatched bases: 8. The CDR3 has 15 amino acids. Germline lookup yields CDR1 SGHAT and CDR2 FQNNGV. CDR3 loop: CASSIEAGGQDTQYF. CDR3 coding DNA: TGTGCCAGCAGTATAGAAGCGGGGGGGCAAGATACGCAGTATTTT.

The V call is TRBV30, the J call TRBJ1-5; 7 nucleotides align to TRBD1. The CDR3 consists of 15 residues. Per germline, CDR1 GTSNPN and CDR2 SVGIG (reference sequence). After removal of 2 bases from V and 7 bases from J, the junction contained 11 bases not matched to a gene. This CDR3 is CAWSSGTAQGQPQHF. The CDR3, as DNA: TGTGCCTGGAGTTCTGGGACAGCCCAGGGGCAGCCCCAGCATTTT.

This clone has a handful of counts. This chain links TRBV27 with TRBJ2-4; D assignment may be TRBD1 or TRBD2 (5 bases each). The germline CDR1 and CDR2 sequences are MNHEY and SMNVEV (reference sequence). Trimming took off 4 bases at V and 5 bases at J, with 15 bases between the two ends. The length of the CDR3 is 15 residues. The CDR3 region is CASSSSERGQNIQYF. CDR3 sequence (DNA): TGTGCCAGCAGTTCCTCCGAGAGGGGCCAAAACATTCAGTACTTC.

This clone was found once. The chain joins TRBV11-2 to TRBJ2-2, with TRBD1 identical over 7 bases. Germline V CDR1 and CDR2: SGHAT, FQNNGV. The CDR3 runs to 16 residues. V was pared by 0 bases and J by 3 bases, with 4 bases of the junction left unmatched. CDR3 amino acids: CASSLEVQGYTGELFF. The CDR3 DNA is TGTGCCAGCAGCTTAGAAGTACAGGGGTACACCGGGGAGCTGTTTTTT.

This clone came up a few times. J is TRBJ2-1 and V is TRBV5-4, with 7 positions matching TRBD1. J lost 10 bases, V lost 4 bases, and 8 bases had no gene match. CDR3 length equals 13 residues. CDR1 and CDR2 (germline): SGHNT, YYREEE (reference sequence). The CDR3 spells CASSLTGVGEQFF. The DNA for the CDR3 is TGTGCCAGCAGCCTTACAGGGGTGGGAGAGCAGTTCTTC.

This clone was seen once. V gene TRBV29-1 combines with J gene TRBJ1-3, with D uncertain. Germline V gene sequence: CDR1 SQVTM, CDR2 ANQGSEA. This CDR3 is built from 12 residues. The V end was cut by 0 bases, the J end by 1 base, with 1 base between. The CDR3 here is CSVEESGNTIYF. The CDR3 bases are TGCAGCGTTGAAGAATCTGGAAACACCATATATTTT.

The chain links TRBV19 to TRBJ1-1; no clear D gene. Germline CDR1 and CDR2: LNHDA and SQIVND (reference sequence). There are 15 residues in the CDR3. The ends were cut back, 3 bases at V and 0 bases at J, with 11 bases in the middle. CDR3 loop: CASSMGRTLNTEAFF. The CDR3 DNA reads as TGTGCCAGTAGTATGGGCAGGACGTTGAACACTGAAGCTTTCTTT.

The chain carries TRBV7-9 and TRBJ2-2; a possible D gene is TRBD1 (6 bases). The CDR3 has 15 residues. V shed 1 base and J shed 6 bases, with 12 bases lying between them. Germline loops: CDR1 SEHNR, CDR2 FQNEAQ (reference sequence). CDR3 amino acids: CASSLETGTPGELFF. CDR3 DNA sequence: TGTGCCAGCAGCTTAGAGACAGGAACCCCCGGGGAGCTGTTTTTT.

The chain links TRBV7-9 to TRBJ1-1; TRBD1 might be the D (5 bases). Per the germline V gene, CDR1 is SEHNR and CDR2 is FQNEAQ (reference sequence). Trimming shortened V by 6 bases and J by 5 bases, and 13 bases separated the two germline ends. The CDR3 has 13 amino acids. The CDR3 spells CASSLPRETEAFF. CDR3 DNA: TGTGCCAGCAGTCTCCCCAGGGAGACTGAAGCTTTCTTT.

The V gene is TRBV9, the J gene TRBJ2-2; 7 positions agree with TRBD2. The CDR3 has 22 residues. The J segment lost 0 bases and the V segment lost 3 bases, leaving 23 bases of the junction unmatched. Germline assignment: CDR1 SGDLS and CDR2 YYNGEE. The CDR3 sequence: CASSGPVVGGGTIEPNTGELFF. CDR3 in DNA: TGTGCCAGCAGCGGACCGGTGGTGGGCGGGGGTACGATCGAACCGAACACCGGGGAGCTGTTTTTT.

This clone has a handful of counts. This chain connects TRBV7-3 to TRBJ2-7; possible D gene TRBD2, 6 bases. The ends were cut back, 6 bases at V and 9 bases at J, with 12 bases in the middle. Germline CDR1 SGHTA, CDR2 FQGTGA. This CDR3 has 11 residues. The CDR3 sequence is CASRFGGVQYF. The CDR3 DNA follows: TGTGCCAGCAGGTTCGGGGGAGTGCAGTACTTC.

The chain has TRBV28 and TRBJ1-1, with D perhaps TRBD1 (5 bases). Trimming left V 6 bases short and J 4 bases short, with 18 bases between. Germline assignment: CDR1 MDHEN and CDR2 SYDVKM. CDR3 length equals 15 residues. Here the CDR3 reads CASSGLTGGGTEAFF. The CDR3 coding sequence is TGTGCCAGCAGCGGACTGACCGGGGGGGGCACTGAAGCTTTCTTT. Together with reference TRBV28 and TRBJ1-1, the CDR3 gives the full variable domain: DVKVTQSSRYLVKRTGEKVFLECVQDMDHENMFWYRQDPGLGLRLIYFSYDVKMKEKGDIPEGYSVSREKKERFSLILESASTNQTSMYLCASSGLTGGGTEAFFGQGTRLTVV.

The chain recombines TRBV28 with TRBJ2-1; 7 bases are a match to TRBD1. V shed 5 bases, J shed 4 bases, and the junction held 5 bases outside the gene matches. The germline gives CDR1 MDHEN, CDR2 SYDVKM. CDR3 length: 14 residues. CDR3 loop: CASSAGQAYNEQFF. The CDR3 nucleotides read TGTGCCAGCAGTGCCGGACAGGCTTACAATGAGCAGTTCTTC.

This chain uses TRBV11-2 with TRBJ2-5, with D tentatively TRBD1 (6 bases). The ends were cut back, 6 bases at V and 0 bases at J, with 11 bases in the middle. The length of the CDR3 is 14 residues. The germline V gene has CDR1 SGHAT and CDR2 FQNNGV. This CDR3 reads CASRPGTYQETQYF. CDR3 DNA: TGTGCCAGCAGACCTGGGACATACCAAGAGACCCAGTACTTC.

In this sample, this clone turned up a few times. The chain links TRBV28 to TRBJ1-4, with D maybe TRBD1 (6 bases). Germline CDR1 reads MDHEN; CDR2 reads SYDVKM. The germline V and J ends were trimmed by 5 bases and 1 base, with 11 bases remaining between them. The CDR3 spans 15 residues. The CDR3 protein is CASSPQGGTNEKLFF. DNA of the CDR3: TGTGCCAGCAGTCCACAGGGAGGAACTAATGAAAAACTGTTTTTT.

This clone came up a few times. The rearrangement joins TRBV28 to TRBJ2-5; no firm D call. The CDR3 runs to 15 residues. From germline, CDR1 is MDHEN and CDR2 SYDVKM. Deletions cut 4 bases from V and 0 bases from J, with 12 bases between. The CDR3 coding sequence is TGTGCCAGCAGTTCCGTCGACCGAGACCAAGAGACCCAGTACTTC. It encodes CASSSVDRDQETQYF. Using reference TRBV28 and TRBJ2-5 for the parts outside the CDR3, the full variable domain is DVKVTQSSRYLVKRTGEKVFLECVQDMDHENMFWYRQDPGLGLRLIYFSYDVKMKEKGDIPEGYSVSREKKERFSLILESASTNQTSMYLCASSSVDRDQETQYFGPGTRLLVL.

This clone was counted a few times. The chain is built from TRBV23-1 and TRBJ1-5, with unresolved D. TRBV23-1 is given ORF status, its function remaining uncertain. The CDR3 consists of 14 residues. Deletions cut 4 bases from V and 4 bases from J, with 11 bases between. The chain's CDR3 is CASSPGRSNQPQHF. DNA for the CDR3: TGCGCCAGCAGTCCCGGACGGTCAAATCAGCCCCAGCATTTT.